Shown below are 25 T cell receptor beta chains from a single sample sequenced in a study of early T cells in non-severe SARS-CoV-2 infection. TCRdb re-analysed the 5' RACE reads in MiXCR, keeping a single row per CDR3 protein. The profile covers 65,000 to 90,000 distinct CDR3 sequences, with 12% appearing a single time and 4% to 5% taken by the ten largest. Sequencing input: whole blood. The source is an adult who was a healthcare worker with PCR-confirmed SARS-CoV-2 infection or an uninfected control (not recorded which).

This chain connects TRBV7-9 to TRBJ1-3; D is ambiguous. The CDR3 runs to 15 residues. Between the trimmed V and J ends, which lost 0 bases and 2 bases, there was a span of 8 bases. CDR1 is SEHNR, CDR2 FQNEAQ, per germline (reference sequence). The CDR3, as DNA: TGTGCCAGCAGCTTAGCAGGGAACCCTGGAAACACCATATATTTT. It encodes CASSLAGNPGNTIYF.

This clonotype was observed at least ten times. This rearrangement joins TRBV4-1 to TRBJ2-5, with D unclear. Between the trimmed V and J ends, which lost 2 bases and 1 base, there was a span of 8 bases. The CDR3 has 14 amino acids. CDR1 is MGHRA, CDR2 YSYEKL, per germline. The CDR3 bases are TGCGCCAGCAGCCAATTTAGATCCCAAGAGACCCAGTACTTC. Amino acids: CASSQFRSQETQYF.

This clonotype has more than one count but fewer than ten. The V and J genes are TRBV5-4 and TRBJ2-3; 10 bases match TRBD1. This CDR3 is 15 amino acids long. V shed 5 bases and J 5 bases; nucleotides not matched to a gene: 8. CDR1 is SGHNT, CDR2 YYREEE, per germline (reference sequence). CDR3 in amino acids: CASRPTGGAGDTQYF. The CDR3 nucleotides are TGTGCCAGCAGACCGACAGGGGGCGCGGGAGATACGCAGTATTTT.

This clonotype was counted at least ten times. The chain employs TRBV20-1 and TRBJ1-1; D unresolved. Germline V CDR1 and CDR2: DFQATT, SNEGSKA (reference sequence). Trimming took off 6 bases at V and 8 bases at J, with 13 bases between the two ends. There are 11 residues in the CDR3. CDR3 loop: CSASLVEEAFF. For the CDR3, the DNA is TGCAGTGCCAGCCTCGTAGAAGAAGCTTTCTTT.

This clonotype has only a few counts. The chain links TRBV2 to TRBJ1-6; D gene unclear. Trimming took off 8 bases at V and 10 bases at J, with 21 bases between the two ends. The CDR3 contains 15 residues. The germline gives CDR1 SNHLY, CDR2 FYNNEI. CDR3 residues: CASEMERGAHSPLHF. CDR3 sequence (DNA): TGTGCCAGCGAGATGGAGCGGGGAGCCCACTCACCCCTCCACTTT.

The sample holds many counts of this clonotype. This chain uses TRBV11-2 with TRBJ2-5; the D gene is possibly TRBD2 (6 bases). The germline V gene has CDR1 SGHAT and CDR2 FQNNGV. This CDR3 is 13 amino acids long. Trimming shortened V by 3 bases and J by 4 bases, and 9 bases separated the two germline ends. The CDR3 is CASSFPGVETQYF. CDR3 bases: TGTGCCAGCAGCTTTCCGGGGGTAGAGACCCAGTACTTC.

This clonotype was seen repeatedly, ten times or more. This chain joins TRBV7-9 and TRBJ1-1; 7 bases line up with TRBD1. The CDR3 contains 14 residues. Germline loops: CDR1 SEHNR, CDR2 FQNEAQ (reference sequence). After removal of 5 bases from V and 4 bases from J, the junction contained 7 bases not matched to a gene. The CDR3 sequence: CASSLRQGPTEAFF. The CDR3 nucleotides read TGTGCCAGCAGCCTCCGACAGGGTCCCACTGAAGCTTTCTTT.

The genes are TRBV5-6 and TRBJ1-1; D is perhaps TRBD1 (6 bases). The CDR3 length is 13 residues. Germline values: CDR1 SGHDT, CDR2 YYEEEE. Trimming stripped 4 bases from V and 6 bases from J, with 13 bases between. In nucleotides, the CDR3 is TGTGCCAGCAGCCCATTAGGACAGCCTGAAGCTTTCTTT. It yields the protein CASSPLGQPEAFF.

The V call is TRBV3-1, the J call TRBJ2-7; a weak D match, TRBD2 (6 bases). The germline V gene encodes CDR1 LGHDT and CDR2 YNNKEL (reference sequence). V lost 5 bases, J lost 7 bases, and 15 bases lay in between. This CDR3 spans 13 amino acids. Here the CDR3 reads CASSAGFSREQYF. CDR3 bases: TGTGCCAGCAGCGCGGGATTCTCTAGGGAGCAGTACTTC.

The table lists this clonotype with many counts. The rearrangement joins TRBV11-3 to TRBJ1-1; 9 nucleotides align to TRBD1. The CDR3 is 16 amino acids. Germline V lookup: CDR1 SGHNT, CDR2 YENEEA. V trimming: 5 bases; J trimming: 1 base; junction bases outside the gene matches: 8. The CDR3 sequence: CASSPDRGRGNTEAFF. The CDR3 DNA reads as TGTGCCAGCAGCCCAGACAGGGGGAGAGGGAACACTGAAGCTTTCTTT.

The table lists this clonotype with a few counts. V usage is TRBV20-1 and J usage is TRBJ2-5, with a weak D call TRBD2 (6 bases). The ends were cut back, 1 base at V and 0 bases at J, with 9 bases in the middle. Germline values: CDR1 DFQATT, CDR2 SNEGSKA (reference sequence). This CDR3 has 14 amino acids. The CDR3 DNA reads TGCAGTGCTAGAGGGGGGACTCACCAAGAGACCCAGTACTTC. Protein sequence: CSARGGTHQETQYF.

The chain has TRBV5-1 and TRBJ2-2; either TRBD1 or TRBD2 may supply D (5 bases each). The V and J ends lost 1 base and 4 bases respectively, with 11 bases between them. This CDR3 has 15 residues. Germline V gene lookup returns CDR1 SGHRS and CDR2 YFSETQ. The CDR3 coding sequence is TGCGCCAGCAGCTTGCCCAGGGCGGGCACCGGGGAGCTGTTTTTT. Residues: CASSLPRAGTGELFF.

This clonotype has a count of ten or more. The chain uses TRBV10-3 and TRBJ2-1, with no clear D. CDR1 is ENHRY, CDR2 SYGVKD, per germline. The length of the CDR3 is 15 residues. Trimming removed 3 bases from V and 2 bases from J, with 11 bases in between. The DNA for the CDR3 is TGTGCCATCAGTGAAGTTGGGTCGGCCTACAATGAGCAGTTCTTC. As protein: CAISEVGSAYNEQFF.

The CDR3 DNA follows: TGTGCCAGCCGAGATTTTATGAGGGAGCAGTACTTC. This gives the protein CASRDFMREQYF. The J gene is TRBJ2-7, the V gene TRBV27; unclear D gene. There are 12 residues in the CDR3. CDR1 is MNHEY and CDR2 is SMNVEV in the germline V gene (reference sequence). Trimming removed 8 bases from V and 7 bases from J, with 15 bases in between.

This clonotype was seen at least ten times. CDR3 sequence reads: CASSYTYEQYF. The CDR3 bases are TGTGCCAGCAGCTACACCTACGAGCAGTACTTC. The chain employs TRBV11-2 and TRBJ2-7; D is unresolved. The CDR3 contains 11 residues. V lost 4 bases to trimming and J lost 2 bases, with 3 bases between them. Germline V gene sequence: CDR1 SGHAT, CDR2 FQNNGV.

This clonotype was detected ten times or more. CDR3 protein: CASRDRSSSYNSPLHF. The CDR3 nucleotides read TGTGCCAGCAGGGACAGGTCGAGCTCCTATAATTCACCCCTCCACTTT. The chain carries TRBV6-1 and TRBJ1-6, with TRBD1 identical over 7 bases. The germline V gene encodes CDR1 MNHNS and CDR2 SASEGT. After removal of 6 bases from V and 0 bases from J, the junction contained 5 bases not matched to a gene. The CDR3 spans 16 residues.

This clonotype showed up just a few times. This sequence joins TRBV30 and TRBJ1-2, with 7 bases matching TRBD1. The germline CDR1 and CDR2 sequences are GTSNPN and SVGIG (reference sequence). V shed 3 bases, J shed 0 bases, and the junction held 4 bases outside the gene matches. CDR3 length: 14 residues. In DNA form, the CDR3 reads TGTGCCTGGAGGGGACAGACCTCTAACTATGGCTACACCTTC. Translated: CAWRGQTSNYGYTF.

This clonotype has ten or more counts. The chain uses TRBV5-4 and TRBJ1-5; 8 nucleotides align to TRBD1. CDR3 size: 15 residues. The V gene end was trimmed by 1 base and the J gene end by 1 base; junction bases not matched to a gene: 1. The germline gives CDR1 SGHNT, CDR2 YYREEE (reference sequence). For the CDR3, the DNA is TGTGCCAGCAGCTTGCAGGGGGCAAGCAATCAGCCCCAGCATTTT. As protein: CASSLQGASNQPQHF.

This clonotype was observed a few times. This rearrangement joins TRBV5-1 to TRBJ1-1; D uncertain. Per the germline V gene, CDR1 is SGHRS and CDR2 is YFSETQ. The CDR3 loop spans 15 amino acids. The V and J ends lost 4 bases and 4 bases respectively, with 17 bases between them. CDR3 bases: TGCGCCAGCAGCGTAGTGGGGTTTGGGAGCACTGAAGCTTTCTTT. It codes for CASSVVGFGSTEAFF.

In its sample, this clonotype was seen many times. The V and J genes are TRBV5-1 and TRBJ2-3, with D unresolved. The CDR3 loop spans 13 amino acids. Germline lookup yields CDR1 SGHRS and CDR2 YFSETQ. The germline V and J ends were trimmed by 7 bases and 3 bases, with 12 bases remaining between them. The CDR3 spells CASSTRRTDTQYF. In DNA, the CDR3 is TGCGCCAGCTCAACCCGAAGGACAGATACGCAGTATTTT.

This clonotype has a handful of counts. The chain combines TRBV5-1 with TRBJ2-3, with D perhaps matching TRBD2 (6 bases). The CDR3 covers 15 residues. Trimming stripped 4 bases from V and 0 bases from J, with 12 bases between. Germline V gene data show CDR1 as SGHRS and CDR2 as YFSETQ. CDR3 coding DNA: TGCGCCAGCAGCCCCAGCGGGTCTAGCACAGATACGCAGTATTTT. Encoded protein: CASSPSGSSTDTQYF.

This clonotype was observed a handful of times. The chain joins TRBV21-1 to TRBJ2-5; the table's D call TRBD1 went unverified against the DNA. TRBV21-1 is a known pseudogene. This CDR3 has 19 residues. CDR3 region: CASSKPRGGAVTLQETQYF. DNA for the CDR3: TGTGCCAGCAGCAAACCCCGGGGGGGCGCGGTAACCCTCCAAGAGACCCAGTACTTC.

This clonotype was detected many times. V is TRBV18 and J is TRBJ2-1; D unresolved. This CDR3 contains 14 residues. Germline V gives CDR1 KGHSH, CDR2 LQKENI. Between the trimmed V and J ends, which lost 1 base and 5 bases, there was a span of 9 bases. CDR3 in DNA: TGTGCCAGCTCACCACAAGCTACCGACAATGAGCAGTTCTTC. Protein: CASSPQATDNEQFF.

V usage is TRBV7-8 and J usage is TRBJ2-3, with 14 bases that match TRBD2. Trimming removed 5 bases from V and 6 bases from J; junction bases left unmatched: 10. The V gene's germline CDR1 is SGHVS and CDR2 FQNEAQ. The CDR3 covers 17 residues. CDR3 bases: TGTGCCAGCAGCCCCGCGCCGACTAGCGGGGGGGATGATACGCAGTATTTT. Protein product: CASSPAPTSGGDDTQYF.

The chain recombines TRBV6-2 or TRBV6-3 with TRBJ2-3, with TRBD2 matching 11 bases. With V trimmed by 6 bases and J by 5 bases, 7 bases remained unmatched. This CDR3 contains 15 residues. The germline V gene has CDR1 MNHEY and CDR2 SVGEGT. The CDR3 loop reads CASRTGLAGKDTQYF. CDR3 DNA: TGTGCCAGCAGGACAGGACTAGCGGGTAAAGATACGCAGTATTTT.